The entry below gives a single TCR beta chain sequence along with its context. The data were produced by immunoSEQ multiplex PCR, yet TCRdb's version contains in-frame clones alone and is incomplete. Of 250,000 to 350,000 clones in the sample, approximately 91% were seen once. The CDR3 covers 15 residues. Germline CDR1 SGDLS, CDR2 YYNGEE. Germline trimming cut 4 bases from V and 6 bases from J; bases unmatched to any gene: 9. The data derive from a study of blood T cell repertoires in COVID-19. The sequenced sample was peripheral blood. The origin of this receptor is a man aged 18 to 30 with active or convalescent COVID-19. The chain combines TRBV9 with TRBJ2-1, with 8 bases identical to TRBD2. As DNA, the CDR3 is TGTGCCAGCAGCCCCGGGGGGGCGGGAGTCAATGAGCAGTTCTTC. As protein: CASSPGGAGVNEQFF.